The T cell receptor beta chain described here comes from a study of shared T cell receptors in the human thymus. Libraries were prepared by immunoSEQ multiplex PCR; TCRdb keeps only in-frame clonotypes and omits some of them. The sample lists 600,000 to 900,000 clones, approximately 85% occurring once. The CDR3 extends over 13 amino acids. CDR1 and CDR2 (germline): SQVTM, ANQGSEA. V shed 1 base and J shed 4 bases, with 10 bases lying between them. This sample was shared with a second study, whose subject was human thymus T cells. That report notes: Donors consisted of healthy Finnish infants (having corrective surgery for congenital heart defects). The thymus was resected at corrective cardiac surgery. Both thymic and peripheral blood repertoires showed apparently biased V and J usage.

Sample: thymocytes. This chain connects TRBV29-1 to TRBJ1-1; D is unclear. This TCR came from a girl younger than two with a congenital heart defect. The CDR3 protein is CSVEGEVGTEAFF. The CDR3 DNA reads TGCAGCGTTGAAGGGGAGGTGGGCACTGAAGCTTTCTTT. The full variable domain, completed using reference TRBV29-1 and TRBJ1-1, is SAVISQKPSRDICQRGTSLTIQCQVDSQVTMMFWYRQQPGQSLTLIATANQGSEATYESGFVIDKFPISRPNLTFSTLTVSNMSPEDSSIYLCSVEGEVGTEAFFGQGTRLTVV.